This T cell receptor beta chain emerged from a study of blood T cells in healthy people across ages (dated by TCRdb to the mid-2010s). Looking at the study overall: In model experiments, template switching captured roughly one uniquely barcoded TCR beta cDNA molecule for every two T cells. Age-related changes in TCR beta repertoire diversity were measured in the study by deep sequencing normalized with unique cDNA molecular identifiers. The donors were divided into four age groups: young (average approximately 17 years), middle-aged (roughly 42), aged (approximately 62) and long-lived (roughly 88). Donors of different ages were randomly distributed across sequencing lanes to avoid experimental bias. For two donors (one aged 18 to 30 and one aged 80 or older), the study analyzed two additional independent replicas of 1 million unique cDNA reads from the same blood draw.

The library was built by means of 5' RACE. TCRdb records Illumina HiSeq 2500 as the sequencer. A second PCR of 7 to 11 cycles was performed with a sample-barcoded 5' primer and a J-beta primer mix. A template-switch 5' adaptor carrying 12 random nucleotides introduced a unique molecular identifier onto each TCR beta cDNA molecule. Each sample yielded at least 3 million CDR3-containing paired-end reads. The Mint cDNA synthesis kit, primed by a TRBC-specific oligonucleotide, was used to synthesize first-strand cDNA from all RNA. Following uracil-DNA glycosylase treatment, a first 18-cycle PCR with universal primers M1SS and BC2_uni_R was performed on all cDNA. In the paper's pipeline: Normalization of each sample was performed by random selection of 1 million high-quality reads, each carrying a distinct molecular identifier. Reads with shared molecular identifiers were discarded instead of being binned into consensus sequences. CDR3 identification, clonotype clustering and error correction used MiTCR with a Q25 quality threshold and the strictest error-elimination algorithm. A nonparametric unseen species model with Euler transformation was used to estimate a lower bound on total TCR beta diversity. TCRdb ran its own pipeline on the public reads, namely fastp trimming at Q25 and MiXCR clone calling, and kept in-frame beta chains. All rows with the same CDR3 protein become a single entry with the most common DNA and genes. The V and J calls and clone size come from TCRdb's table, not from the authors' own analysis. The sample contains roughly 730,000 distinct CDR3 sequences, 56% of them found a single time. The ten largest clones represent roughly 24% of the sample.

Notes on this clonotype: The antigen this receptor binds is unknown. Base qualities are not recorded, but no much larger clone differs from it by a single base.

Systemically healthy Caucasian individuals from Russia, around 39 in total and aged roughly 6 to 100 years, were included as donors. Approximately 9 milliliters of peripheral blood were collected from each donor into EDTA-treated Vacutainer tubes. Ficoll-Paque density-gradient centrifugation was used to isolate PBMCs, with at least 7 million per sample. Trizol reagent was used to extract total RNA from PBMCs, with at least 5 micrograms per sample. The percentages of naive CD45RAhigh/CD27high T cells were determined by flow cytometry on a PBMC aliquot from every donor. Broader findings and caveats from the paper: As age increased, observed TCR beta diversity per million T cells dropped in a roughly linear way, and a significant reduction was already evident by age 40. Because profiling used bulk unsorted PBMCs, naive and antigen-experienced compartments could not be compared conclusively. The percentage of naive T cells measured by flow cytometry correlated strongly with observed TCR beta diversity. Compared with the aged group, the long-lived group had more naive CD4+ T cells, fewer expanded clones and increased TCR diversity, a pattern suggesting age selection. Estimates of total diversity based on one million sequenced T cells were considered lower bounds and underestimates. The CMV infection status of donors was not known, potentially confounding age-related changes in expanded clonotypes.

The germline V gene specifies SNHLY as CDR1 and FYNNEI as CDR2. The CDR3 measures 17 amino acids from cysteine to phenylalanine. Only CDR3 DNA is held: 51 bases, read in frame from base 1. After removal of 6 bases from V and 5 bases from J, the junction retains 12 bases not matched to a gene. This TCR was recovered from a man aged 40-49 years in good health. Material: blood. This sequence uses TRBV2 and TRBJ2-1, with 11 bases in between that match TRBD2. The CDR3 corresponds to CASSHPNTSGGHNEQFF. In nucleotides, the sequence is TGTGCCAGCAGCCACCCTAACACTAGCGGGGGCCACAATGAGCAGTTCTTC.